The sequence of this T cell receptor (beta chain) was determined in a study of prognosis after radiotherapy for stage I lung cancer. For the study at large: Among the non-small cell lung cancer patients, all were considered medically inoperable. Study-level points and caveats: A drop in unique TCR clone counts was seen after stereotactic body radiation therapy, median approximately 10,000 versus 7,000. Some patients went on to develop distant metastases. Their Shannon entropy after stereotactic body radiation therapy was lower, and its change from baseline was also lower.

This clonotype is labeled as medium-sized. Its target is not known. With two-round multiplex PCR, TCR beta CDR3 sequences were amplified from genomic DNA. Amplification in first-round PCR relied on primers specific to each TRBV and TRBJ gene. TCRdb reprocessed the multiplex PCR reads with MiXCR, giving one entry per CDR3 protein. This table has fewer than 35,000 distinct CDR3 sequences, around 48% appearing once. The CDR3 extends over 14 amino acids. V was clipped by 2 bases and J by 2 bases, with 10 bases between them. The germline V gene encodes CDR1 SNHLY and CDR2 FYNNEI. The chain is built from TRBV2 and TRBJ2-7; no definite D call. The source material was PBMCs, sampled before or after stereotactic body radiation therapy (not recorded which). The receptor was isolated from a donor aged 50 or older with non-small cell lung cancer. This chain's CDR3 is CASSEWYRTYEQYF. CDR3 DNA sequence: TGTGCCAGCAGTGAATGGTACCGGACCTACGAGCAGTACTTC. Drawing the rest from reference TRBV2 and TRBJ2-7, the complete variable domain is EPEVTQTPSHQVTQMGQEVILRCVPISNHLYFYWYRQILGQKVEFLVSFYNNEISEKSEIFDDQFSVERPDGSNFTLKIRSTKLEDSAMYFCASSEWYRTYEQYFGPGTRLTVT.